The rows below give T cell receptor beta chains drawn from one sample of a study of vaccination effects on CD4 cells after COVID-19. Their target antigens are unknown. Sequencing used immunoSEQ multiplex PCR; TCRdb keeps in-frame clones, though not all of them. The sample holds around 50,000 clones, about 70% seen once. The sample was CD4+ T cells from PBMCs cultured without peptide, taken after COVID-19 vaccination. The origin of the receptors is a human donor who had a prior SARS-CoV-2 infection. The CDR3 runs from the conserved cysteine through the conserved F or W. A D gene is named only where the DNA matches it firmly. Part of the rows lack a size; the others show once, few, many or a class for expanded clones.

V gene	J gene	D gene	clone size	CDR3 DNA	CDR3 protein
TRBV5-6	TRBJ2-5	-	-	TGTGCCAGCAGCCTGAATCTCCAGGGTGGTGAGACCCAGTACTTC	CASSLNLQGGETQYF
TRBV21-1	TRBJ1-2	-	-	TGTGCCAGCAGCAAAGGAAGGAGCTACTATGGCTACACCTTC	CASSKGRSYYGYTF
TRBV2	TRBJ2-3	TRBD2	-	TGTGCCAGCAGTTTCTTGGGTAGCGGGACTGTAGATACGCAGTATTTT	CASSFLGSGTVDTQYF
TRBV18	TRBJ2-7	-	-	TGTGCCAGCTCACCACCCGGTCGGAATAAGGGCCTGGACGAGCAGTACTTC	CASSPPGRNKGLDEQYF
TRBV6-5	TRBJ2-1	TRBD2	-	TGTGCCAGCAGTTACTCGGTGGCGGGAGGGTACAATGAGCAGTTCTTC	CASSYSVAGGYNEQFF
TRBV3-1/TRBV3-2	TRBJ2-5	TRBD2	-	TGTGCCAGCAGCAGTGGGACTAGCGGTCCGTACCAAGAGACCCAGTACTTC	CASSSGTSGPYQETQYF
TRBV4-2	TRBJ2-5	-	-	TGTGCCAGCAGCCAAGAGTCGTCCACCCGTACGGAGACCCAGTACTTC	CASSQESSTRTETQYF
TRBV2	TRBJ2-5	-	-	TGTGCCAGGGGGGCGGGGATCGAGACCCAGTACTTC	CARGAGIETQYF
TRBV30	TRBJ1-4	-	-	TGTGCCTGGGCCATGGGAGTGGGGGAAAAACTGTTTTTT	CAWAMGVGEKLFF
TRBV6-5	TRBJ1-5	TRBD1	-	TGTGCCAGCAGTTACTCTTCGGCAGGGGGAGGGCAGCCCCAGCATTTT	CASSYSSAGGGQPQHF
TRBV4-3	TRBJ2-7	-	-	TGCGCCAGCAGCCAACGAGTTTACCACGAGCAGTACTTC	CASSQRVYHEQYF
TRBV4-2	TRBJ2-2	-	-	TGTGCCAGCAGCCAAGATTGGGGTAAGGGGGAGCTGTTTTTT	CASSQDWGKGELFF
TRBV19	TRBJ1-5	-	-	TGTGCCAGTAGTATGGGACCGACTCGCGATCAGCCCCAGCATTTT	CASSMGPTRDQPQHF
TRBV19	TRBJ1-6	TRBD1	-	TGTGCCAGTAGTAGCCGACAGGGCCATGTCGGGTCACCCCTCCACTTT	CASSSRQGHVGSPLHF
TRBV2	TRBJ1-3	TRBD1	-	TGTGCCAGCAGTGCCGCAGGGGGCGGAGGAAACACCATATATTTT	CASSAAGGGGNTIYF
TRBV7-2	TRBJ2-7	TRBD2	-	TGTGCCAGCAGCTCGCAGCGGGAGGTACAGTACTTC	CASSSQREVQYF
TRBV4-2	TRBJ2-1	TRBD2	-	TGTGCCAGCAGCCAAGATCGGTTGACTAGCGGGGGTCCCAATGAGCAGTTCTTC	CASSQDRLTSGGPNEQFF
TRBV6-5	TRBJ2-5	TRBD1	-	TGTGCCAGTCAGACAGGGACGAGAGAGACCCAGTACTTC	CASQTGTRETQYF
TRBV27	TRBJ1-1	-	-	TGTGCCAGCAGTCCCCAGGACGGGAGGAACACTGAAGCTTTCTTT	CASSPQDGRNTEAFF
TRBV10-3	TRBJ2-7	-	few	TGTGCCATCAGTGAGTCTCGGTACGAGCAGTACTTC	CAISESRYEQYF
TRBV28	TRBJ1-1	-	-	TGTGCCAGCAGTTTTTCTTCCCGGTGGACTGAAGCTTTCTTT	CASSFSSRWTEAFF
TRBV28	TRBJ1-1	-	-	TGTGCCAGCATCTTTTCGGGGCCTGAAGCTTTCTTT	CASIFSGPEAFF
TRBV7-2	TRBJ1-1	TRBD1	-	TGTGCCAGCAGCTTACGTTCTCCGGGCCAGGGGGTCACTGAAGCTTTCTTT	CASSLRSPGQGVTEAFF
TRBV25-1	TRBJ1-2	TRBD1	-	TGTGCCAGCCGAGTGTCGACAGGGAGAGGACCCTATGGCTACACCTTC	CASRVSTGRGPYGYTF
TRBV7-3	TRBJ2-3	-	-	TGTGCCAGCAGCTTAAGACCGCGGGGTACAGCCACAGATACGCAGTATTTT	CASSLRPRGTATDTQYF
TRBV24-1	TRBJ2-3	TRBD2	few	TGTGCCACCAGTGATCCTAGCGGGAGTAGGGCAGATACGCAGTATTTT	CATSDPSGSRADTQYF
TRBV18	TRBJ2-3	-	-	TGTGCCAGCTCACCAACTTGGGCCGGCACAGATACGCAGTATTTT	CASSPTWAGTDTQYF
TRBV5-6	TRBJ1-6	-	-	TGTGCCAGCAGCTTGGGTGCCGGGTTAGGCTCACCCCTCCACTTT	CASSLGAGLGSPLHF
TRBV7-9	TRBJ2-7	-	-	TGTGCCAGCAGCTTAGCTTTCTCCGAGCAGTACTTC	CASSLAFSEQYF
TRBV6-5	TRBJ1-2	-	-	TGTGCCAGCAGCGGTCGGCAGGGGCAGAACTATGGCTACACCTTC	CASSGRQGQNYGYTF
TRBV7-2	TRBJ1-5	-	-	TGTGCCAGCAGCTTAGAGCCCCCATTGTTCTATCAGCCCCAGCATTTT	CASSLEPPLFYQPQHF
TRBV11-3	TRBJ1-1	TRBD1	few	TGTGCCAGCAGCTCCCAGGGGGCGCTGGACACTGAAGCTTTCTTT	CASSSQGALDTEAFF
TRBV11-2	TRBJ1-4	-	-	TGTGCCAGCAGCCCGGGGTGGGGAGGGGGTGAAAAACTGTTTTTT	CASSPGWGGGEKLFF
TRBV7-2	TRBJ2-6	-	-	TGTGCCAGCAGCTTACGGGGGGCCAACGTCCTGACTTTC	CASSLRGANVLTF
TRBV27	TRBJ1-4	TRBD1	-	TGTGCCAGCAGTTTAAAAGCGACAGGGTGGGAAAAACTGTTTTTT	CASSLKATGWEKLFF